The text below deals with one T cell receptor beta chain. The antigen is unknown. Described time point: week 3, after first cycle of checkpoint inhibitor. Patients had no prior systemic cancer treatment, immunosuppressants or other active cancers. This sample was included in a study of blood T cell dynamics during melanoma immunotherapy. Study as a whole: First-line therapy was either pembrolizumab or nivolumab with ipilimumab for metastatic melanoma.

V lost 2 bases, J lost 5 bases, and 15 bases lay in between. CDR3 length: 15 residues. The V gene's germline CDR1 is SGHAT and CDR2 FQDESV (reference sequence). The table came from immunoSEQ multiplex PCR; TCRdb's copy has only in-frame clones and leaves some out. The table records about 8,600 clones, approximately 83% of them present only once. Study results and caveats: At W3, later disease-control patients showed bifurcated PBMC repertoire changes, unlike progressors.

The source is a human donor with melanoma. This material consisted of blood, taken from a patient treated with checkpoint blockade. The V call is TRBV11-1, the J call TRBJ1-1; D unclear. For the CDR3, the DNA is TGTGCCAGCAGCTTATTAACTAGTCTGGGGACTGAAGCTTTCTTT. This codes for CASSLLTSLGTEAFF.